This T cell receptor beta chain was observed in a study of technical replicates of blood from a handful of donors. Per the germline V gene, CDR1 is MNHEY and CDR2 is SVGAGI. This CDR3 is 14 amino acids long. Between the trimmed V and J ends, which lost 6 bases and 4 bases, there was a span of 16 bases. This clone appeared a single time. This table comes from immunoSEQ multiplex PCR, and its TCRdb copy is limited to in-frame clones, with some not included. Of around 83,000 clones in the sample, around 94% were seen once. The TCR sequence derives from a human donor in good health. Sequences were obtained from T cells isolated from PBMCs. This chain connects TRBV6-5 to TRBJ2-7; D is possibly TRBD2 (6 bases). Written as DNA, the CDR3 is TGTGCCAGCAGCCCGGGACTCTCCACGTACGAGCAGTACTTC. This sequence encodes CASSPGLSTYEQYF.